What follows describes a single T cell receptor beta chain. The sample originates from a study of blood T cell repertoires in COVID-19. Assay: immunoSEQ multiplex PCR; the TCRdb copy retains only in-frame clones and omits some. The table includes about 140,000 clones, approximately 80% detected once. The sample comprised peripheral blood. The origin of this receptor is a human donor in a cohort sampled during active COVID-19.

The CDR3 reads CASSLSTGGPNEQYF. Written as DNA, the CDR3 is TGCGCCAGCAGCTTGTCGACGGGAGGGCCAAACGAGCAGTACTTC. V is TRBV5-1 and J is TRBJ2-7; 8 bases agree with TRBD2. Germline V gene lookup returns CDR1 SGHRS and CDR2 YFSETQ. Trimming removed 1 base from V and 5 bases from J; junction bases left unmatched: 8. CDR3 size: 15 residues.